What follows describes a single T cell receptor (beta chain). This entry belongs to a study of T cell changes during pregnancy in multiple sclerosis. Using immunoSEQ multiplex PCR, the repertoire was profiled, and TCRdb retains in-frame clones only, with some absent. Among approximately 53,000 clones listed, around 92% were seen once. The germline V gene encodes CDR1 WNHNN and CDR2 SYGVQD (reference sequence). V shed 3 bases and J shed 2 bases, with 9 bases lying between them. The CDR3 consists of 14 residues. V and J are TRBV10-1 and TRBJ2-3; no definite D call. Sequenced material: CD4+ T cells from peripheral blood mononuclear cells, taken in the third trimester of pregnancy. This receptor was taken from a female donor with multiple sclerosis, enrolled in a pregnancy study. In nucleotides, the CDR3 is TGCGCCAGCAGTGATGTGCGAGACACAGATACGCAGTATTTT. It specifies CASSDVRDTDTQYF.